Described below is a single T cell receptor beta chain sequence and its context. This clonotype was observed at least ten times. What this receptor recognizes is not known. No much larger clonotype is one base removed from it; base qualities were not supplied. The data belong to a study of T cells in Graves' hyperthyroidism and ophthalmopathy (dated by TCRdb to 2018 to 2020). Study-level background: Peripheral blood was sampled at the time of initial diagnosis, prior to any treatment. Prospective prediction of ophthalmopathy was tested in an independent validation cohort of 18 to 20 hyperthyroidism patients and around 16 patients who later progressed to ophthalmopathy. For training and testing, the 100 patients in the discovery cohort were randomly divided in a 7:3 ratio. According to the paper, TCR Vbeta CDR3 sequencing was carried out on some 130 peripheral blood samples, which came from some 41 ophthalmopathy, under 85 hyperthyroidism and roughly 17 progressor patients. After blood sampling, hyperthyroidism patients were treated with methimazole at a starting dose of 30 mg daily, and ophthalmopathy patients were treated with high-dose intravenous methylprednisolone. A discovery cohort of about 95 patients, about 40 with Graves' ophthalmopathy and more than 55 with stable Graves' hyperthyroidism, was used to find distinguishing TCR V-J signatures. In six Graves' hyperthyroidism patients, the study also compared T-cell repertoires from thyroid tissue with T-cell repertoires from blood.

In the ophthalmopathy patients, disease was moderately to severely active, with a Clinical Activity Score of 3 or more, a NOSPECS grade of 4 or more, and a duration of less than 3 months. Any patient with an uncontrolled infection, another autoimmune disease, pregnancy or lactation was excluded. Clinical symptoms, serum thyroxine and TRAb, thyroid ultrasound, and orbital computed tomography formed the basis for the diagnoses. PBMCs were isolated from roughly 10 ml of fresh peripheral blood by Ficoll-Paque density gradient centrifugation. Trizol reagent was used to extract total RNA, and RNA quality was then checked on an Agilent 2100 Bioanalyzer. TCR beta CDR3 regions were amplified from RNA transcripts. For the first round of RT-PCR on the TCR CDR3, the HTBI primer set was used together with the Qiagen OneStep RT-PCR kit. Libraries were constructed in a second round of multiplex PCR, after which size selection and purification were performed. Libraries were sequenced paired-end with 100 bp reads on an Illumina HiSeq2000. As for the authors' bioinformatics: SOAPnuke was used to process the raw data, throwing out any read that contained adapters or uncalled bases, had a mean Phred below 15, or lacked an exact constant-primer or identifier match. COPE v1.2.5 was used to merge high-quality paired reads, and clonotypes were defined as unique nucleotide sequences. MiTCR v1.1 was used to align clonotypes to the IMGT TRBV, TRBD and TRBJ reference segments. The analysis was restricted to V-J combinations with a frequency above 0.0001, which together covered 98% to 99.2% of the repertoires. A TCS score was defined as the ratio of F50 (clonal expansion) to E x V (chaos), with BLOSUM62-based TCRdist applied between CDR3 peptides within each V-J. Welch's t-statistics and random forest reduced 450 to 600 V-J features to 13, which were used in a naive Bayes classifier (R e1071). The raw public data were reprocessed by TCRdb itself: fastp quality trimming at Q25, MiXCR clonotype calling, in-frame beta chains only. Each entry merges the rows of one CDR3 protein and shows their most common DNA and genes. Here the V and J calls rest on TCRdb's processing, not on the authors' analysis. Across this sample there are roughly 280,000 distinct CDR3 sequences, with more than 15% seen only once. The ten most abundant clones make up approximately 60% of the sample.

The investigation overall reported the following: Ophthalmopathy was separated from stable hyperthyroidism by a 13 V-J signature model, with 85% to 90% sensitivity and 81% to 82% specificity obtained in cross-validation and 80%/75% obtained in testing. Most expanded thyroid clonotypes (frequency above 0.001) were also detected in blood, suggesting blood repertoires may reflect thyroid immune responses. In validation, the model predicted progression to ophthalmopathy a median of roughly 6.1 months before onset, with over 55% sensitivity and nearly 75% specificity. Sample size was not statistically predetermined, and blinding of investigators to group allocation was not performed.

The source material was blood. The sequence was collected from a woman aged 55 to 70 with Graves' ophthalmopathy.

Read as DNA, the sequence is TGTGCCAGCGCTTTTGGGGGTAACTACGAGCAGTACTTC. Its protein reads: CASAFGGNYEQYF. The rearrangement combines TRBV5-6 with TRBJ2-7, with the D call tentatively TRBD1 or TRBD2, each fitting 5 bases. The CDR3 numbers 13 residues from cysteine through phenylalanine. Only the CDR3 part of the read is kept: 39 bases, read in frame from the first base. The CDR1 and CDR2 encoded by the germline V gene are SGHDT and YYEEEE. Trimming removed 7 bases from V and 3 bases from J, leaving 14 bases between the germline ends.